What follows are 18 T cell receptor beta chains derived from one specimen sequenced in a study of T cell responses to AZD1222 COVID-19 vaccine. Sequencing used immunoSEQ multiplex PCR; TCRdb keeps in-frame clones, though not all of them. Of more than 50,000 clones in the sample, approximately 90% were seen once. Sample: peripheral blood, taken 28 days after the second AZD1222 dose. Receptors originate from an adult who received the AZD1222 COVID-19 vaccine.

V usage is TRBV7-3 and J usage is TRBJ2-2; 10 bases agree with TRBD2. This CDR3 has 16 residues. Trimming at V came to 2 bases and at J to 7 bases, leaving 7 bases not matched to a gene. Per the germline V gene, CDR1 is SGHTA and CDR2 is FQGTGA. CDR3: CASSLSGTSVDGELFF. The CDR3 nucleotides read TGTGCCAGCAGCTTATCCGGGACTAGCGTGGACGGGGAGCTGTTTTTT.

The chain combines TRBV10-2 with TRBJ2-7; 8 positions agree with TRBD1. The J segment lost 0 bases and the V segment lost 6 bases, leaving 4 bases of the junction unmatched. The CDR3 is made up of 14 amino acids. Germline V lookup: CDR1 WSHSY, CDR2 SAAADI. The CDR3 loop is CASRDRAGSYEQYF. In nucleotides, the CDR3 is TGCGCCAGCAGGGACAGGGCCGGCTCCTACGAGCAGTACTTC.

The chain has TRBV3-1 (or the pseudogene TRBV3-2) and TRBJ1-1; D perhaps matches TRBD1 (5 bases). CDR3 length: 14 residues. V shed 4 bases and J shed 6 bases, with 15 bases lying between them. The germline V gene has CDR1 LGHDT and CDR2 YNNKEL (reference sequence). CDR3 residues: CASSLLGGVAEAFF. CDR3 sequence (DNA): TGTGCCAGCAGCCTACTGGGGGGTGTTGCTGAAGCTTTCTTT.

The chain is built from TRBV5-4 and TRBJ2-4; 7 bases map to TRBD2. The CDR3 covers 14 residues. The J segment lost 6 bases and the V segment lost 0 bases, leaving 3 bases of the junction unmatched. CDR1 is SGHNT and CDR2 is YYREEE in the germline V gene (reference sequence). CDR3 region: CASSLDPSGNIQYF. CDR3 DNA sequence: TGTGCCAGCAGCTTGGATCCTAGCGGAAACATTCAGTACTTC. Full variable domain (missing parts from reference TRBV5-4 and TRBJ2-4): ETGVTQSPTHLIKTRGQQVTLRCSSQSGHNTVSWYQQALGQGPQFIFQYYREEENGRGNFPPRFSGLQFPNYSSELNVNALELDDSALYLCASSLDPSGNIQYFGAGTRLSVL.

V is TRBV7-8 and J is TRBJ2-7, with D possibly being TRBD2 (6 bases). The V end was cut by 7 bases, the J end by 2 bases, with 15 bases between. The CDR3 sequence is 14 residues long. The germline V gene has CDR1 SGHVS and CDR2 FQNEAQ. The DNA for the CDR3 is TGTGCCAGCACCCCGCGGGGCAGGGCCTACGAGCAGTACTTC. It translates to CASTPRGRAYEQYF.

The chain combines TRBV4-1 with TRBJ1-1; D is unresolved. The CDR3 runs 13 residues. With 3 bases removed from V and 0 bases from J, the gap between germline ends came to 5 bases. CDR1 is MGHRA, CDR2 YSYEKL, per germline. This CDR3 reads CASSQPLNTEAFF. The DNA of the CDR3 is TGCGCCAGCAGCCAGCCACTGAACACTGAAGCTTTCTTT.

The count of this clone is one. The chain combines TRBV5-4 with TRBJ2-5, with D tentatively TRBD1 (7 bases). The CDR3 contains 16 residues. Per germline, CDR1 SGHNT and CDR2 YYREEE (reference sequence). The ends were cut back, 1 base at V and 1 base at J, with 14 bases in the middle. The CDR3 is CASSLRGAGGQETQYF. The DNA for the CDR3 is TGTGCCAGCAGCTTGAGGGGGGCAGGGGGCCAAGAGACCCAGTACTTC.

The chain is built from TRBV2 and TRBJ2-2; TRBD2 matches 10 bases. V lost 5 bases, J lost 3 bases, and 12 bases stayed unmatched. Germline CDR1 SNHLY, CDR2 FYNNEI. The CDR3 has 18 residues. For the CDR3, the DNA is TGTGCCAGCAGTCCCGACTTTAGCGGGAGGTGGGACACCGGGGAGCTGTTTTTT. This sequence encodes CASSPDFSGRWDTGELFF.

The chain couples TRBV3-1 (or the pseudogene TRBV3-2) to TRBJ2-7; TRBD2 matches at 14 bases. The CDR3 is 16 residues long. In germline, CDR1 is LGHDT, CDR2 YNNKEL (reference sequence). V dropped 1 base and J dropped 4; count of bases not matched to a gene: 3. The CDR3 loop reads CASSQGGLAGEYEQYF. DNA of the CDR3: TGTGCCAGCAGCCAAGGGGGACTAGCGGGAGAATACGAGCAGTACTTC.

CDR3 coding DNA: TGTGCCAGCAGTCACGACAGGGGATCCTATGGCTACACCTTC. Amino acids: CASSHDRGSYGYTF. This sequence joins TRBV28 and TRBJ1-2; 8 bases are a match to TRBD1. The CDR3 has 14 residues. CDR1 is MDHEN, CDR2 SYDVKM, per germline. The junction had 6 bases not matched to a gene; V was cut back by 5 bases and J by 4 bases.

This chain joins TRBV7-3 and TRBJ2-1, with 7 bases fitting TRBD1. Germline loops: CDR1 SGHTA, CDR2 FQGTGA. The CDR3 runs 13 residues. The V segment lost 3 bases and the J segment 8 bases; nucleotides outside the gene matches: 4. The CDR3 loop is CASSFEGADEQFF. CDR3 nucleotide sequence: TGTGCCAGCAGCTTCGAGGGGGCGGATGAGCAGTTCTTC.

This chain joins TRBV6-5 and TRBJ1-1; D perhaps matches TRBD1 (5 bases). CDR1 and CDR2 from the germline V gene are MNHEY and SVGAGI. The CDR3 has 15 residues. The ends were cut back, 7 bases at V and 4 bases at J, with 19 bases in the middle. In nucleotides, the CDR3 is TGTGCCAGCAAGGGTGAGGGACTTGAGGGCACTGAAGCTTTCTTT. This translates into CASKGEGLEGTEAFF.

V is TRBV28 and J is TRBJ2-1; 7 nucleotides match TRBD1. Trimming cost V 6 bases and J 7 bases; bases outside gene matches: 15. CDR3 length: 16 residues. The germline V gene encodes CDR1 MDHEN and CDR2 SYDVKM. CDR3 sequence reads: CASSLTQGWVTNEQFF. The DNA of the CDR3 is TGTGCCAGCAGCCTAACACAGGGGTGGGTTACGAATGAGCAGTTCTTC.

The sample holds one count of this clone. The genes are TRBV4-1 and TRBJ1-6; D gene uncertain. The CDR3 loop spans 16 amino acids. V was shortened by 0 bases and J by 8 bases, with 14 bases between the two germline ends. Germline V gene data show CDR1 as MGHRA and CDR2 as YSYEKL. In DNA form, the CDR3 reads TGCGCCAGCAGCCAAGATCCTCGGCCCAAGGATTCACCCCTCCACTTT. Amino acid sequence: CASSQDPRPKDSPLHF.

The CDR3 sequence is CASRYPGARGYGYTF. CDR3 in DNA: TGTGCCAGCCGTTACCCCGGGGCCAGGGGCTATGGCTACACCTTC. This sequence joins TRBV19 and TRBJ1-2, with a possible D match to TRBD1 (6 bases). V was cut by 9 bases and J by 4 bases, with 21 bases left in between. The CDR3 has 15 residues. Germline CDR1 is LNHDA and CDR2 is SQIVND (reference sequence).

The chain couples TRBV9 to TRBJ2-4; 7 nucleotides align to TRBD1. Germline assignment: CDR1 SGDLS and CDR2 YYNGEE. The CDR3 is 16 amino acids. V was pared by 0 bases and J by 0 bases, with 3 bases of the junction left unmatched. This CDR3 is CASSVGGTVAKNIQYF. The CDR3 region has the DNA TGTGCCAGCAGCGTAGGTGGGACAGTAGCCAAAAACATTCAGTACTTC.

This clone was picked up one time. J is TRBJ2-1 and V is TRBV15, with a possible D match to TRBD1 (5 bases). The CDR3 is 15 residues long. V was cut by 2 bases and J by 0 bases, with 8 bases left in between. The V gene's germline CDR1 is LNHNV and CDR2 YYDKDF (reference sequence). The CDR3 loop reads CATSRSGASYNEQFF. As DNA, the CDR3 is TGTGCCACCAGCAGATCTGGGGCCTCCTACAATGAGCAGTTCTTC.

The chain employs TRBV30 and TRBJ1-4, with D unclear. Germline CDR1 is GTSNPN and CDR2 is SVGIG (reference sequence). This CDR3 contains 17 residues. The V end was cut by 2 bases, the J end by 4 bases, with 20 bases between. The CDR3 nucleotides are TGTGCCTGGAGTTCGGGGTCTCGGGGTCAGCTTAATGAAAAACTGTTTTTT. Protein product: CAWSSGSRGQLNEKLFF.